The following is a T cell receptor (beta chain) sequence with its context. The V and J ends lost 0 bases and 5 bases, in that order; junction bases with no gene match: 7. The CDR3 runs to 18 residues. Germline CDR1 is LGHNA and CDR2 is YSLEER. Across 24 US areas, participants ranged in age from about 18 to 100 years. Donors in Cohort 3 who had recovered were those with two negative PCRs, healthcare professional clearance, or resolution of their symptoms. This sample is part of a study of blood T cell repertoires in COVID-19. In the original workflow: For nucleated cells, counts were estimated from reference gene primer amplification. Sequencing used immunoSEQ multiplex PCR; TCRdb keeps in-frame clones, though not all of them. V and J calls and clone size are given by that table; D and trimming were obtained from the DNA. The table has 150,000 to 200,000 clones, approximately 80% seen once.

The chain couples TRBV4-3 to TRBJ2-2, with 12 bases identical to TRBD2. The sequenced sample was PBMCs or T cells enriched from blood (not recorded which). The TCR was taken from a woman aged 45-60 years who had recovered from COVID-19. The CDR3 DNA reads as TGCGCCAGCAGCCAAGATCTAGCGGGGGGGCCTTGGACCGGGGAGCTGTTTTTT. Its protein product is CASSQDLAGGPWTGELFF.